This T cell receptor beta chain was sequenced in a study of blood T cell repertoires in COVID-19. Overall study: COVID-19 samples from acute and convalescent phases originated in the United States, Italy and Spain.

V was shortened by 0 bases and J by 1 base, with 10 bases between the two germline ends. This CDR3 is built from 16 residues. Germline CDR1 is SGHDT and CDR2 is YYEEEE. Under the authors' procedure: Counts of nucleated cells, estimated from reference gene primer amplification, were obtained. Sequencing used immunoSEQ multiplex PCR; TCRdb keeps in-frame clones, though not all of them. V and J calls plus clone size are reproduced from that table; the DNA served to infer D and trimming. The sample contains about 130,000 clones, over 75% of which appear only once. The material sequenced was peripheral blood. This TCR was sampled from a man older than 75 with active or convalescent COVID-19. V and J are TRBV5-6 and TRBJ2-2; D may be TRBD2 (6 bases). The CDR3: CASSLVVSGNTGELFF. The CDR3 nucleotides read TGTGCCAGCAGCTTGGTCGTTAGCGGGAACACCGGGGAGCTGTTTTTT.